The 4 T cell receptor beta chains presented below share a single source sample, sequenced in a study of post-analysis software for immune sequencing data. No antigens are known for them. Findings of the study overall: Roughly five TRBV segments appeared more often in patients than in controls, and TRBV5-6, TRBV5-1 and TRBV20-1 were among these.

TCR beta libraries were prepared from cDNA with unique molecular identifiers. TCRdb passed the PCR reads through MiXCR, listing each CDR3 protein once. This table holds under 900,000 distinct CDR3 sequences, 53% found once. The sequenced material came from blood. The receptors come from a girl aged 10-17 years with multiple sclerosis.

This clonotype is a singleton in its sample. This chain joins TRBV7-8 and TRBJ2-1; no clear D gene. V was pared by 5 bases and J by 6 bases, with 20 bases between. Germline V gene data show CDR1 as SGHVS and CDR2 as FQNEAQ. The CDR3 consists of 16 residues. The CDR3: CASSLEHWPPRNEQFF. The CDR3 DNA reads TGTGCCAGCAGCCTCGAACATTGGCCACCACGCAATGAGCAGTTCTTC. Using reference TRBV7-8 and TRBJ2-1 for the parts outside the CDR3, the full variable domain is GAGVSQSPRYKVAKRGQDVALRCDPISGHVSLFWYQQALGQGPEFLTYFQNEAQLDKSGLPSDRFFAERPEGSVSTLKIQRTQQEDSAVYLCASSLEHWPPRNEQFFGPGTRLTVL.

V and J are TRBV2 and TRBJ2-7; TRBD1 agrees at 9 bases. The CDR3 covers 14 residues. CDR1 and CDR2 from the germline V gene are SNHLY and FYNNEI. Unmatched junction bases numbered 5, after V lost 5 bases and J lost 3 bases. This CDR3 reads CASSTGTGYYEQYF. The CDR3 nucleotides are TGTGCCAGCAGTACCGGGACAGGGTACTACGAGCAGTACTTC.

The V and J genes are TRBV27 and TRBJ2-3; tentative D call: TRBD2 (6 bases). In germline, CDR1 is MNHEY, CDR2 SMNVEV (reference sequence). The CDR3 sequence is 19 residues long. V lost 0 bases, J lost 0 bases, and 19 bases lay in between. The CDR3 loop is CASSLSLGGRYSSTDTQYF. CDR3 in DNA: TGTGCCAGCAGTTTATCATTAGGAGGGAGATACTCTAGCACAGATACGCAGTATTTT.

This clonotype was seen a few times. The chain couples TRBV9 to TRBJ2-1; D is perhaps TRBD2 (5 bases). The CDR3 runs 15 residues. Germline V gene lookup returns CDR1 SGDLS and CDR2 YYNGEE. V dropped 4 bases and J dropped 1 base, with 12 bases sitting between them. The CDR3 DNA reads TGTGCCAGCAGCCCCATGGGGAGTTCCTACAATGAGCAGTTCTTC. It codes for CASSPMGSSYNEQFF.